The 5 T cell receptor beta chains listed next were all sequenced from one sample in a study of blood T cell repertoires in COVID-19. This table comes from immunoSEQ multiplex PCR, and its TCRdb copy is limited to in-frame clones, with some not included. The sample consists of approximately 300,000 clones, roughly 89% of them appearing once. Sequencing used PBMCs or T cells enriched from blood (not recorded which). The receptor source for this set is a man aged 55 to 69 who had recovered from COVID-19.

The chain combines TRBV29-1 with TRBJ1-6; D possibly corresponds to TRBD1 (5 bases). The CDR3 contains 13 residues. V was cut by 6 bases and J by 7 bases, with 13 bases left in between. Germline V CDR1 and CDR2: SQVTM, ANQGSEA. CDR3 residues: CSVAAGINSPLHF. The DNA of the CDR3 is TGCAGCGTGGCGGCAGGGATCAATTCACCCCTCCACTTT.

The chain uses TRBV25-1 and TRBJ1-5; D is perhaps TRBD1 (5 bases). The CDR3 has 17 residues. The ends were cut back, 4 bases at V and 0 bases at J, with 16 bases in the middle. Looked up from germline, CDR1 is MGHDK and CDR2 is SYGVNS. The CDR3 protein is CASSGQGRGGSNQPQHF. In nucleotides, the CDR3 is TGTGCCAGCAGTGGCCAGGGACGGGGGGGTAGCAATCAGCCCCAGCATTTT.

This rearrangement joins TRBV2 to TRBJ1-1; 7 bases map to TRBD1. This CDR3 contains 14 residues. V trimming: 4 bases; J trimming: 7 bases; junction bases outside the gene matches: 9. Per germline, CDR1 SNHLY and CDR2 FYNNEI. This CDR3 is CASSAYRGLLEAFF. The CDR3 DNA follows: TGTGCCAGCAGTGCCTACAGGGGTTTGCTTGAAGCTTTCTTT.

This clone was counted a few times. This same CDR3 is encoded by further DNA sequences in the sample. The V and J genes are TRBV27 and TRBJ2-3; 12 positions match TRBD2. The CDR3 loop spans 16 amino acids. The germline V gene encodes CDR1 MNHEY and CDR2 SMNVEV (reference sequence). V gave up 5 bases and J gave up 3 bases; unmatched junction bases: 6. DNA of the CDR3: TGTGCCAGCAGTCAAGGACTAGCGGGGTTAACAGATACGCAGTATTTT. It translates to CASSQGLAGLTDTQYF.

J is TRBJ1-4 and V is TRBV3-1 (or the pseudogene TRBV3-2); 7 nucleotides match TRBD1. Germline V CDR1 and CDR2: LGHDT, YNNKEL (reference sequence). Germline trimming cut 5 bases from V and 1 base from J; bases unmatched to any gene: 10. This CDR3 has 17 amino acids. The DNA for the CDR3 is TGTGCCAGCAGCAAACCGCGACAGGGAATAACTAATGAAAAACTGTTTTTT. Amino acid sequence: CASSKPRQGITNEKLFF.